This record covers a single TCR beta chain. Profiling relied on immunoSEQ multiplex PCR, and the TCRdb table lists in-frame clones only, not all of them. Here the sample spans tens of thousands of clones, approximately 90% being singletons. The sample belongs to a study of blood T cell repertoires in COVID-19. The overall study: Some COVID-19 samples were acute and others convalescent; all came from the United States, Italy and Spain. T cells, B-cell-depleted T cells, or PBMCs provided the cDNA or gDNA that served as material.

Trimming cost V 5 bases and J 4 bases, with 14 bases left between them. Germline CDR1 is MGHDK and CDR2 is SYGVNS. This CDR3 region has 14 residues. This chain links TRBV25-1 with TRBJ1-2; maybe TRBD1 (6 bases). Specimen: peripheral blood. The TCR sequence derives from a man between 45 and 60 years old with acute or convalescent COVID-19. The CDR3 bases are TGTGCCAGCAGTCCACGACAGGCCCTCTATGGCTACACCTTC. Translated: CASSPRQALYGYTF.